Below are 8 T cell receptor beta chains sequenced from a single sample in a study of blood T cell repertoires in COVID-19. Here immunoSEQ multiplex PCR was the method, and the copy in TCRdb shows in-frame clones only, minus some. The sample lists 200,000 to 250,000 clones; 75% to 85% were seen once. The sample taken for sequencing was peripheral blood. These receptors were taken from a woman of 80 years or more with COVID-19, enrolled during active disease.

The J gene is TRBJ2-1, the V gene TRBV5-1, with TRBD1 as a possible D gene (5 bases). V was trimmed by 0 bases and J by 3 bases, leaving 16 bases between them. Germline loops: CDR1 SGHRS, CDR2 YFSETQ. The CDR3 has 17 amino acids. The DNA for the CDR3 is TGCGCCAGCAGCTTGGCCGTTGGGGCACAGGTCTACAATGAGCAGTTCTTC. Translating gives CASSLAVGAQVYNEQFF.

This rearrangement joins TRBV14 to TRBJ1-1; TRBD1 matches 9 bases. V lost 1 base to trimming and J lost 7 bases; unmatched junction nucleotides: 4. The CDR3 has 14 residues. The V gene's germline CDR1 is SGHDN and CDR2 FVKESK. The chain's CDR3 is CASSQVGTGSEAFF. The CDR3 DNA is TGTGCCAGCAGCCAAGTGGGGACAGGGAGTGAAGCTTTCTTT.

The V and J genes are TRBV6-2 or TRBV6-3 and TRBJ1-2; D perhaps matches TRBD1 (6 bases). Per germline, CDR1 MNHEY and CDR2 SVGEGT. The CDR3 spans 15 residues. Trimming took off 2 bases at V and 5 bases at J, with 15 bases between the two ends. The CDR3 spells CASSYQGQPRYGYTF. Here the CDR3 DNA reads TGTGCCAGCAGTTACCAAGGACAGCCCCGATATGGCTACACCTTC.

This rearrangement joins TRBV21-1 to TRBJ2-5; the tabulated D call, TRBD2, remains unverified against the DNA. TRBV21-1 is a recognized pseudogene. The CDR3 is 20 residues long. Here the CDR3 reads CASSKAQVGTSGGRAETQYF. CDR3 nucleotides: TGTGCCAGCAGCAAAGCGCAGGTCGGGACTAGCGGGGGCCGCGCTGAGACCCAGTACTTC.

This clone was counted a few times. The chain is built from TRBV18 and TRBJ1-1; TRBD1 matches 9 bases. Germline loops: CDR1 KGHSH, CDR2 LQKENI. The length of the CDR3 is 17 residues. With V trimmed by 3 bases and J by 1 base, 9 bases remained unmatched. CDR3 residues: CASSPAGTGWGNTEAFF. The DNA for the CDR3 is TGTGCCAGCTCACCTGCCGGGACAGGGTGGGGGAACACTGAAGCTTTCTTT. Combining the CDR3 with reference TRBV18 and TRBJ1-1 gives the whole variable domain NAGVMQNPRHLVRRRGQEARLRCSPMKGHSHVYWYRQLPEEGLKFMVYLQKENIIDESGMPKERFSAEFPKEGPSILRIQQVVRGDSAAYFCASSPAGTGWGNTEAFFGQGTRLTVV.

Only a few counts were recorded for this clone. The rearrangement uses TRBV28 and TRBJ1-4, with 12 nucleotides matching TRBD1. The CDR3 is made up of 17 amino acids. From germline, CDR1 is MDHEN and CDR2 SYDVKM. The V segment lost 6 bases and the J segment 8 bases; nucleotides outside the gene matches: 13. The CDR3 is CASSQSIGDRGQEKLFF. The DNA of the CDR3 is TGTGCCAGCAGCCAATCAATCGGGGACAGGGGGCAGGAAAAACTGTTTTTT.

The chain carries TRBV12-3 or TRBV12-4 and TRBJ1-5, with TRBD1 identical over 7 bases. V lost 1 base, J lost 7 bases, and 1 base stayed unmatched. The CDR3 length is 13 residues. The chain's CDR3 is CASSLGQGQPQHF. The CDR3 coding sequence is TGTGCCAGCAGTTTAGGACAGGGACAGCCCCAGCATTTT.

The CDR3 loop is CASSGGSRSEKLFF. The DNA for the CDR3 is TGTGCCAGCAGTGGAGGCAGCCGATCTGAAAAACTGTTTTTT. The J gene is TRBJ1-4, the V gene TRBV2; D is ambiguous. Germline V gene sequence: CDR1 SNHLY, CDR2 FYNNEI. This CDR3 is 14 amino acids long. V was pared by 4 bases and J by 7 bases, with 13 bases between.